This TCR beta chain was found in a study of identifying expanded T cells in peripheral blood. Clones were sequenced by immunoSEQ multiplex PCR, and TCRdb holds only the in-frame ones, with some missing. The sample includes around 100,000 clones, 88% of them seen just once. The germline V and J ends were trimmed by 1 base and 1 base, with 8 bases remaining between them. The CDR3 runs 14 residues. Germline V gene data show CDR1 as SGHRS and CDR2 as YFSETQ. Sequencing was carried out using blood. J is TRBJ1-2 and V is TRBV5-1; D not resolved. The TCR comes from a person between 18 and 75 years old in good health. CDR3 bases: TGCGCCAGCAGCTTGAGGTCAGATAACTATGGCTACACCTTC. Protein: CASSLRSDNYGYTF.